The 20 T cell receptor beta chains below all came from one sample that was sequenced in a study of identical twins listed by TCRdb under 2016. Preparation of the library involved 5' RACE. Sequencing used an Illumina HiSeq 2000. TCRdb trimmed the raw reads at Q25, called clones with MiXCR and kept productive beta chains. For every CDR3 protein sequence, its rows merge into one entry that carries the most common genes and DNA. The sample yields under 900,000 distinct CDR3 sequences; about 18% were counted once. The ten largest clones add up to 10% to 15% of the sample. These data also featured in a second study, about T cells expressing NK-cell markers.

The sample comprised PBMCs. These receptors were taken from a woman aged 18-35 years in good health.

The rearrangement joins TRBV15 to TRBJ2-1, with D possibly being TRBD1 or TRBD2 (5 bases each). Trimming took 4 bases from V and 6 from J, leaving 28 bases between them. The CDR3 has 19 residues. CDR1 LNHNV and CDR2 YYDKDF come from the germline V gene (reference sequence). The CDR3 protein is CATSTTNLRGEDTPNEQFF. The CDR3 coding sequence is TGTGCCACCAGCACGACCAATTTAAGAGGGGAAGACACCCCCAATGAGCAGTTCTTC. Filled out from reference TRBV15 and TRBJ2-1, the complete variable domain reads DAMVIQNPRYQVTQFGKPVTLSCSQTLNHNVMYWYQQKSSQAPKLLFHYYDKDFNNEADTPDNFQSRRPNTSFCFLDIRSPGLGDTAMYLCATSTTNLRGEDTPNEQFFGPGTRLTVL.

Only one count was recorded for this clonotype. This CDR3 is CASSLQVEPKSETQYF. The CDR3 nucleotides are TGTGCCAGCAGTTTACAAGTTGAACCGAAGTCCGAGACCCAGTACTTC. The chain is built from TRBV28 and TRBJ2-5; D uncertain. Trimming shortened V by 2 bases and J by 5 bases, and 18 bases separated the two germline ends. Germline lookup yields CDR1 MDHEN and CDR2 SYDVKM. The length of the CDR3 is 16 residues.

This clonotype has a handful of counts. This chain links TRBV5-6 with TRBJ2-5; TRBD2 might be the D (6 bases). The V and J ends lost 1 base and 5 bases respectively, with 12 bases between them. Germline V gives CDR1 SGHDT, CDR2 YYEEEE. The CDR3 totals 14 residues. The chain's CDR3 is CASSLIEGLETQYF. CDR3 DNA sequence: TGTGCCAGCAGCTTGATCGAGGGACTTGAGACCCAGTACTTC.

The chain combines TRBV4-3 with TRBJ2-7, with D possibly matching TRBD2 (6 bases). The CDR3 runs 13 residues. Between the trimmed V and J ends, which lost 4 bases and 5 bases, there was a span of 12 bases. Germline assignment: CDR1 LGHNA and CDR2 YSLEER. The CDR3 sequence: CASSLTGENEQYF. DNA for the CDR3: TGCGCCAGCAGCCTTACGGGGGAAAACGAGCAGTACTTC.

The sample holds a few counts of this clonotype. The chain has TRBV5-1 and TRBJ2-5; TRBD2 agrees at 7 bases. The CDR3 sequence is 16 residues long. The germline CDR1 and CDR2 sequences are SGHRS and YFSETQ. J was trimmed by 1 base and V by 1 base; bases with no gene match: 7. CDR3 sequence reads: CASSLYSGAIQETQYF. CDR3 DNA sequence: TGCGCCAGCAGCTTGTACAGCGGGGCAATCCAAGAGACCCAGTACTTC.

This clonotype was counted only a few times. The chain employs TRBV20-1 and TRBJ2-2; TRBD2 matches 8 bases. Germline V gene data show CDR1 as DFQATT and CDR2 as SNEGSKA (reference sequence). V lost 6 bases to trimming and J lost 2 bases; unmatched junction nucleotides: 5. The CDR3 sequence is 14 residues long. CDR3 sequence reads: CSAPAGGNTGELFF. Here the CDR3 DNA reads TGCAGTGCCCCGGCGGGGGGCAACACCGGGGAGCTGTTTTTT.

The V call is TRBV5-1, the J call TRBJ2-3, with 7 bases that match TRBD2. The germline gives CDR1 SGHRS, CDR2 YFSETQ. The CDR3 has 12 residues. Trimming cost V 3 bases and J 11 bases; bases outside gene matches: 6. The CDR3 region is CASSSGGSKQYF. CDR3 sequence (DNA): TGCGCCAGCAGCTCCGGGGGGAGTAAGCAGTATTTT.

This clonotype showed up many times. V is TRBV24-1 and J is TRBJ2-1, with TRBD2 identical over 10 bases. The length of the CDR3 is 15 residues. Germline lookup yields CDR1 KGHDR and CDR2 SFDVKD. Unmatched junction bases numbered 7, after V lost 3 bases and J lost 9 bases. CDR3 coding DNA: TGTGCCACCAGTGATAGCGGGGGGGCCGTAGGTGAGCAGTTCTTC. The encoded protein is CATSDSGGAVGEQFF.

This clonotype was recorded only once. The chain recombines TRBV20-1 with TRBJ2-5; 7 bases are shared with TRBD2. Trimming removed 6 bases from V and 5 bases from J; junction bases left unmatched: 12. Germline CDR1 is DFQATT and CDR2 is SNEGSKA (reference sequence). The CDR3 loop spans 14 amino acids. The CDR3 spells CSASVGGAGETQYF. The CDR3 nucleotides read TGCAGTGCGTCGGTGGGAGGGGCAGGGGAGACCCAGTACTTC.

This clonotype showed up just a few times. This chain uses TRBV25-1 with TRBJ2-3, with 9 bases that match TRBD1. CDR1 and CDR2 from the germline V gene are MGHDK and SYGVNS. Unmatched junction bases numbered 5, after V lost 0 bases and J lost 4 bases. The CDR3 consists of 16 residues. The CDR3 is CASSEYGTGRSDTQYF. The CDR3 DNA is TGTGCCAGCAGTGAATATGGGACAGGGAGGTCAGATACGCAGTATTTT.

This chain uses TRBV9 with TRBJ1-1, with D possibly matching TRBD1 (6 bases). The V and J ends lost 3 bases and 9 bases respectively, with 12 bases between them. CDR3 length: 12 residues. Germline V CDR1 and CDR2: SGDLS, YYNGEE. The CDR3 coding sequence is TGTGCCAGCAGCGGGGACACTCCCAAAGCTTTCTTT. Translating it yields CASSGDTPKAFF.

The chain recombines TRBV6-1 with TRBJ2-2; D perhaps matches TRBD2 (5 bases). V was cut by 7 bases and J by 1 base, with 13 bases left in between. CDR3 length equals 15 residues. Germline values: CDR1 MNHNS, CDR2 SASEGT. CDR3 amino acids: CASTNSRGNTGELFF. CDR3 in DNA: TGTGCCAGCACCAATAGTCGGGGGAACACCGGGGAGCTGTTTTTT.

This clonotype was seen a handful of times. The chain uses TRBV20-1 and TRBJ1-6; 9 positions match TRBD1. J gave up 7 bases and V 3 bases, and 7 bases lay outside the gene matches. This CDR3 has 15 amino acids. CDR1 is DFQATT and CDR2 is SNEGSKA in the germline V gene (reference sequence). The CDR3: CSARRWDRANSPLHF. For the CDR3, the DNA is TGCAGTGCTAGGAGGTGGGACAGGGCGAATTCACCCCTCCACTTT.

This clonotype was observed a handful of times. The chain joins TRBV5-5 to TRBJ1-6; the D gene is possibly TRBD1 (5 bases). CDR1 is SGHKS, CDR2 YYEKEE, per germline (reference sequence). The CDR3 contains 15 residues. Trimming removed 1 base from V and 7 bases from J, with 12 bases in between. The CDR3 spells CASSLTQGGNSPLHF. CDR3 nucleotides: TGTGCCAGCAGCTTGACCCAGGGCGGGAATTCACCCCTCCACTTT. The entire variable domain, with the rest obtained from reference TRBV5-5 and TRBJ1-6, is as follows: DAGVTQSPTHLIKTRGQQVTLRCSPISGHKSVSWYQQVLGQGPQFIFQYYEKEERGRGNFPDRFSARQFPNYSSELNVNALLLGDSALYLCASSLTQGGNSPLHFGNGTRLTVT.

The chain is built from TRBV27 and TRBJ2-2; the D is unclear. The CDR3 is made up of 12 amino acids. Trimming took 5 bases from V and 6 from J, leaving 7 bases between them. Germline V gives CDR1 MNHEY, CDR2 SMNVEV (reference sequence). CDR3 coding DNA: TGTGCCAGCAGTCGAAGGGCCGGGGAGCTGTTTTTT. It yields the protein CASSRRAGELFF.

This clonotype was found a few times. The chain links TRBV11-2 to TRBJ1-1; no clear D. The ends were cut back, 1 base at V and 1 base at J, with 7 bases in the middle. Germline assignment: CDR1 SGHAT and CDR2 FQNNGV. The CDR3 contains 14 residues. CDR3 DNA: TGTGCCAGCAGCTTAGTACGTCCGAACACTGAAGCTTTCTTT. Amino acids: CASSLVRPNTEAFF.

The V and J genes are TRBV5-1 and TRBJ2-4; D is possibly TRBD2 (6 bases). V was shortened by 2 bases and J by 2 bases, with 8 bases between the two germline ends. CDR3 length: 14 amino acids. CDR1 is SGHRS and CDR2 is YFSETQ in the germline V gene. In nucleotides, the CDR3 is TGCGCCAGCAGCTTACTAGCAACCAAAAACATTCAGTACTTC. Translation: CASSLLATKNIQYF.

This clonotype was seen a handful of times. This sequence joins TRBV25-1 and TRBJ2-7; 9 nucleotides match TRBD1. Germline CDR1 is MGHDK and CDR2 is SYGVNS. The trim removed 11 bases at V and 4 bases at J, leaving 6 bases unmatched. The CDR3 totals 12 residues. The CDR3 DNA follows: TGTGCCTCCGCGGACAGGGGTTACGAGCAGTACTTC. Protein sequence: CASADRGYEQYF.

The CDR3 coding sequence is TGTGCCAGCAGTTACAAGGCGGGCTTTCCATACTTC. This gives the protein CASSYKAGFPYF. The rearrangement uses TRBV6-2 or TRBV6-3 and TRBJ2-4, with a weak D call TRBD2 (5 bases). V gave up 2 bases and J gave up 16 bases, with 15 bases separating them. CDR3 length: 12 amino acids. Germline-derived CDR1 and CDR2 are MNHEY and SVGEGT.

This clonotype was recorded only once. The CDR3 DNA reads TGTGCCAGCTCACCACGGAATCGTAAAAACTCTGGAAACACCATATATTTT. Protein sequence: CASSPRNRKNSGNTIYF. The chain couples TRBV18 to TRBJ1-3, with D unresolved. The CDR3 runs to 17 residues. Trimming removed 1 base at V and 0 bases at J, with 13 bases between. CDR1 KGHSH and CDR2 LQKENI come from the germline V gene.